The present entry profiles one T cell receptor beta chain with its context. It has no known antigen specificity. Per-base quality was not reported, and no clone a single base away is much larger than it. Libraries were constructed by the immunoSEQ multiplex PCR assay. For the multiplex PCR, a mixture combining 60 forward primers for TCR Vbeta segments and 13 reverse primers for TCR Jbeta segments was used. The CDR3 region of rearranged TCR beta genes was amplified from genomic DNA with a multiplex PCR assay. The Illumina HiSeq System was used to sequence the amplified TCR beta libraries as 87-base-pair reads. In the original analysis: In a later analysis, some 80 million unique TCR beta chains were counted across the approximately 620 repertoires, and roughly 11 million of these chains were shared by at least two donors. Raw reads were error-corrected and collapsed into unique sequences with a nearest-neighbor algorithm that merged closely related sequences to remove PCR and sequencing errors. Alignment of CDR3 sequences to IMGT reference sequences was used to assign V, D and J gene segments. Each retained sequence needed at least a six-nucleotide match to both a V gene segment and a J gene segment. A rearrangement counted as productive if the CDR3 had no stop codons and remained in frame with V and J, and every other rearrangement counted as non-productive. CDR3 was defined according to IMGT convention as the region running from the second conserved V-encoded cysteine to the conserved J-encoded phenylalanine. The earlier analysis of fewer than 700 of the donors excluded sequences that lacked an unambiguous match to a single V gene segment. An earlier analysis of under 750 of the donors called V segments functional above 56.7% productive rearrangements and segregating when the between-donor standard deviation exceeded 5%. A statistical classification framework was built for diagnosing cytomegalovirus status from the catalog of TCR beta chain sequences. In a later analysis, V and J genes were assigned by comparing TCR nucleotide sequences against IMGT/GENE-DB human TR gene sequences. Using the TCRdist pipeline, a later analysis assigned CDR3 sequences along with most-parsimonious VDJ recombination scenarios. In a later analysis, each TCR beta chain was defined by its CDR3 amino acid sequence together with its V-gene family, and reads without a unique V-gene family were excluded. A later analysis removed over 500 highly shared, low-generation-probability nucleotide sequences to deal with suspected cross-contamination and a sequencing artifact. A later analysis calculated a clonal expansion index for each public chain from normalized within-repertoire ranks of inferred template counts. In a later analysis, generation probabilities were computed using a VDJ recombination model fitted to out-of-frame rearrangements, and the results were checked against IGoR. Hypergeometric tests were used in a later analysis to score TCR-TCR, TCR-HLA and TCR-CMV co-occurrence, with a repertoire-size bias correction applied to the TCR pairs. In a later analysis, false discovery rates were estimated by permuting HLA or CMV assignments 20 times. A later analysis grouped co-occurring TCRs with DBSCAN, adding TCRdist sequence similarity when clustering within HLA-allele-positive subsets. For co-occurrence clustering, repertoires with fewer than 30,000 or more than 120,000 public chains were excluded, along with roughly 5 repertoires with anomalous nucleotide sharing. Imported from immuneACCESS, the table was reduced by TCRdb to in-frame sequences with V and J called. These copies leave out some clones; in studies compared against another copy, an unresolved V gene accounts for under half, and the cause of the remainder is not known. V and J calls and clone size are as listed in that table; D and trimming were resolved from the DNA. The sample has hundreds of thousands of clones on record, 80% to 85% of them singletons. The top ten clones comprise roughly 0.7% of the sample.

The sample is drawn from a study of cytomegalovirus exposure and HLA in healthy donors (dated by TCRdb to about 2017). Background for the entire study: According to an earlier analysis of several hundred of the donors, some 180 million T cells yielded roughly 110 million unique TCR beta sequences and 250 to 350 Gb of sequence data. Among roughly 370 genotyped donors of the cohort, an average of approximately 230,000 unique TCR beta nucleotide sequences were sequenced per donor, about a sixth of them non-productive. The study combined high-throughput TCR immunosequencing, statistical association of individual TCRs with disease status, and machine learning to predict cytomegalovirus infection status. A later analysis re-examined previously published TCR beta repertoires from more than 650 donors and added high-resolution HLA genotyping to investigate patterns of TCR occurrence. The T cell repertoires of under 750 subjects were profiled by immunosequencing and related to cytomegalovirus serostatus. Rather than using new phenotypic data, the later analysis identified candidate immune exposures from TCR beta sequences and from how often those sequences occurred across donors. Of the roughly 400 genotyped donors, roughly 80% were placed in the genetic ancestry cluster associated with self-reported Caucasian donors. Alongside the repertoire data, information on donor age, sex, ethnicity and CMV serostatus was compiled. In a later genetic analysis, genome-wide SNP genotypes for about 55% of the 666 donors were used, and that subset was treated as a discovery cohort. The aim of the study was to test whether cataloging public T cell receptors could identify signatures of past pathogen exposure. Approximately 310 gigabases of sequencing data and around 85 million unique TCR sequences made up an early release that covered approximately 620 HLA-typed donors. An earlier analysis of 587 of the donors used high-throughput TCR beta sequencing to judge whether each TCR beta V gene segment behaved as functional or pseudogenic. All discovery cohort repertoires had been generated using a single sequencing platform. Typing coverage varied by locus: roughly 620-640 donors for A, B, C, DRB1 and DQB1; some 520 for DQA1; around 610 for DPA1; approximately 490 for DPB1. In addition to the first cohort of 666 subjects, a separate validation cohort of about 120 different subjects was used. HLA typing included class I and class II loci at four-digit resolution. Because of strong linkage in the cohort, roughly five DR-DQ haplotypes were treated as single units for association and clustering.

The cohort consisted of 600 or so healthy bone marrow donors. All cohort members were sampled while nominally healthy, although unrecorded immune exposures were likely present. The donor tested CMV seronegative, placing the donor among the 350 to 400 seronegative members of the cohort. Each donor provided a peripheral blood sample, and peripheral blood mononuclear cells were used for TCR beta sequencing. Genomic DNA was extracted from the blood cell samples with the Qiagen DNeasy Blood Extraction Kit. Broad study findings and their caveats: The study gave a list of some 150 TCR beta chains associated with cytomegalovirus. An earlier analysis of around 540 of the donors showed that most TCR beta V segments appeared in productive rearrangements either about 87% or about 30% of the time, which broadly matched IMGT annotations. Sequencing depth was assumed to be roughly uniform across donors in the presence/absence analyses, though that assumption may not hold. A further reported finding was that TCR beta sequences accurately predicted the HLA-A and HLA-B alleles for most subjects in the first cohort. A later analysis found that most CMV-associated TCR beta chains appeared HLA-restricted, with HLA associations seemingly driven largely by CMV exposure. According to a later analysis, parvovirus B19, influenza, CMV and Epstein-Barr virus appeared linked to several top co-occurrence clusters. In a later analysis, TCR association rates were found to vary across HLA loci, with the most associated TCRs seen for DRB1 alleles and the fewest for HLA-C alleles. V-gene and J-gene trimming of TCR beta chains was associated with a missense DCLRE1C variant in a later genetic analysis, and the association was replicated in an independent cohort. The earlier analysis of 587 of the donors excluded 15 to 20 rarely observed V segments, including chromosome 9 orphons, because counts were too low. The authors suggested that the approach could potentially be extended to other disease states and immunological phenotypes. Three of the identified cytomegalovirus-associated TCR beta chains were confirmed in vitro to be specific for cytomegalovirus antigens. HLA typing was unavailable for some donors at each locus, so association tests used only the typed subset. The only immune exposure information available for the cohort was CMV serostatus. In a later analysis, HLA-associated TCR beta chains were found to be more clonally expanded and to have lower generation probabilities than equally common non-associated chains. The cohort was sequenced for TCR beta chains only, and without alpha or paired-chain data the features that could be detected were limited. Across donors, most TCR sequences were observed very rarely, whereas some public TCRs were present in many individuals. In a later analysis, about 16,000 TCR beta sequences were associated with specific HLA alleles at a false discovery rate of 0.05. According to a later genetic analysis, donors in an Asian-associated ancestry cluster had fewer N-insertions in productive TCRs than the approximately 650-donor mean. The sequencing pipeline was judged likely to have produced a cluster of highly shared sequence variants as a technical artifact. Correlated functional status among segregating V segments might be attributable to linkage disequilibrium, but an unknown experimental factor could not be ruled out. Cytomegalovirus status was reported to be diagnosed by the classifier with high specificity and sensitivity in both the original and validation cohorts. Assigning TCR associations to individual alleles was difficult when HLA alleles, especially DR and DQ, strongly co-occurred.

The clonotype was recovered from a boy aged 2 to 10 in good health and CMV-seronegative. Sequenced sample: PBMCs.

The sequenced DNA: TGTGCCAGCAGGCGGGACAGGGTGAACACTGAAGCTTTCTTT. Its amino acids are CASRRDRVNTEAFF. The sequence links TRBV28 to TRBJ1-1; 9 junctional bases match TRBD1. Per the germline V gene, MDHEN is the CDR1 and SYDVKM is the CDR2. V and J are trimmed by 6 bases and 0 bases, and the gene matches miss 2 bases of the junction. Inclusive of the bounding cysteine and phenylalanine, the CDR3 is 14 residues long. Only the CDR3 part of the read is kept: 42 bases, read in frame from the first base.